The 9 T cell receptor beta chains reported below all come from one sample, sequenced in a study of cytomegalovirus exposure and HLA in healthy donors. The PCR had 60 Vbeta and 13 Jbeta primers. TCRdb's table, derived via immunoSEQ multiplex PCR, lists solely in-frame clones and lacks some. Here the sample spans about 120,000 clones, more than 75% being singletons. Sequenced input: PBMCs. These receptors all stem from a woman aged 40 to 50 in good health and CMV-seropositive.

The rearrangement links TRBV19 to TRBJ2-5, with TRBD2 as a possible D gene (6 bases). Germline CDR1 LNHDA, CDR2 SQIVND (reference sequence). Trimming cost V 2 bases and J 4 bases, with 14 bases left between them. CDR3 length: 15 residues. CDR3 sequence: CASSIKGTVRETQYF. The CDR3 DNA reads as TGTGCCAGTAGTATAAAGGGGACTGTCCGAGAGACCCAGTACTTC. Filled out from reference TRBV19 and TRBJ2-5, the complete variable domain reads DGGITQSPKYLFRKEGQNVTLSCEQNLNHDAMYWYRQDPGQGLRLIYYSQIVNDFQKGDIAEGYSVSREKKESFPLTVTSAQKNPTAFYLCASSIKGTVRETQYFGPGTRLLVL.

The gene calls are TRBV11-2 and TRBJ2-3; no firm D call. Trimming took 2 bases from V and 5 from J, leaving 8 bases between them. The germline gives CDR1 SGHAT, CDR2 FQNNGV. The CDR3 has 13 residues. DNA for the CDR3: TGTGCCAGCAGCTTAAATGGCTTAGATACGCAGTATTTT. Protein sequence: CASSLNGLDTQYF. Full variable domain (missing parts from reference TRBV11-2 and TRBJ2-3): EAGVAQSPRYKIIEKRQSVAFWCNPISGHATLYWYQQILGQGPKLLIQFQNNGVVDDSQLPKDRFSAERLKGVDSTLKIQPAKLEDSAVYLCASSLNGLDTQYFGPGTRLTVL.

The chain carries TRBV5-6 and TRBJ2-7, with D perhaps TRBD2 (6 bases). Germline V lookup: CDR1 SGHDT, CDR2 YYEEEE. With 4 bases removed from V and 2 bases from J, the gap between germline ends came to 16 bases. There are 15 residues in the CDR3. CDR3 sequence reads: CASSRLEGLTYEQYF. The DNA for the CDR3 is TGTGCCAGCAGCCGTTTGGAGGGGCTCACCTACGAGCAGTACTTC.

Only a few counts were recorded for this clone. The chain carries TRBV6-1 and TRBJ1-1; D may be TRBD1 (5 bases). Germline CDR1 is MNHNS and CDR2 is SASEGT. This CDR3 contains 14 residues. Deletions cut 5 bases from V and 1 base from J, with 11 bases between. CDR3 nucleotides: TGTGCCAGCAGTTGGGGGGTGTCGAACACTGAAGCTTTCTTT. Its translation: CASSWGVSNTEAFF.

The chain combines TRBV18 with TRBJ1-4; D is undetermined. Germline V gene data show CDR1 as KGHSH and CDR2 as LQKENI. V was clipped by 3 bases and J by 0 bases, with 11 bases between them. The CDR3 is 16 residues long. CDR3 region: CASSPSVLATNEKLFF. The CDR3 DNA sequence: TGTGCCAGCTCACCTTCCGTACTGGCAACTAATGAAAAACTGTTTTTT.

The gene calls are TRBV30 and TRBJ1-5; the match to TRBD1 covers 7 bases. The CDR3 totals 15 residues. CDR1 is GTSNPN and CDR2 is SVGIG in the germline V gene (reference sequence). V lost 1 base to trimming and J lost 1 base; unmatched junction nucleotides: 4. The chain's CDR3 is CAWSGGTASNQPQHF. In DNA, the CDR3 is TGTGCCTGGAGTGGGGGGACAGCAAGCAATCAGCCCCAGCATTTT. Based on the CDR3 plus reference TRBV30 and TRBJ1-5, the full variable domain is SQTIHQWPATLVQPVGSPLSLECTVEGTSNPNLYWYRQAAGRGLQLLFYSVGIGQISSEVPQNLSASRPQDRQFILSSKKLLLSDSGFYLCAWSGGTASNQPQHFGDGTRLSIL.

The gene calls are TRBV28 and TRBJ2-1; TRBD2 agrees at 13 bases. Germline V gene lookup returns CDR1 MDHEN and CDR2 SYDVKM. The CDR3 contains 16 residues. The V and J ends lost 6 bases and 4 bases, in that order; junction bases with no gene match: 6. CDR3 protein: CASSRRLAGGYNEQFF. The CDR3 coding sequence is TGTGCCAGCAGCCGACGACTAGCGGGGGGTTACAATGAGCAGTTCTTC.

The gene calls are TRBV7-2 and TRBJ1-3; 9 bases are a match to TRBD1. The length of the CDR3 is 15 residues. CDR1 is SGHTA, CDR2 FQGNSA, per germline. Trimming cost V 5 bases and J 3 bases; bases outside gene matches: 5. The CDR3 spells CASSRMGQGGNTIYF. CDR3 bases: TGTGCCAGCAGCCGCATGGGACAGGGTGGAAACACCATATATTTT.

This clone was seen more than once but under ten times. The genes are TRBV15 and TRBJ1-5; perhaps TRBD1 as D (6 bases). Trimming stripped 3 bases from V and 6 bases from J, with 18 bases between. The V gene's germline CDR1 is LNHNV and CDR2 YYDKDF (reference sequence). The CDR3 totals 16 residues. The CDR3 reads CATSSRDTRRGQPQHF. Written as DNA, the CDR3 is TGTGCCACCAGCAGCCGGGACACCCGTAGGGGTCAGCCCCAGCATTTT.